This T cell receptor (beta chain) emerged from a study of human thymus T cells. General study results and limits: There were highly overlapping thymic repertoires among unrelated individuals, as related research reported.

The assay was immunoSEQ multiplex PCR, and TCRdb's table has in-frame clones only and misses some. The sample lists roughly 120,000 clones; around 94% were seen once. V dropped 0 bases and J dropped 16 bases, with 23 bases sitting between them. Germline CDR1 and CDR2: SGHDT and YYEEEE. The CDR3 loop spans 15 amino acids. Thymus tissue was removed during corrective cardiac surgery. The donors were infants in Finland with congenital heart defects, otherwise immunologically healthy. A note on this clone: Antigen unknown.

Sequences were obtained from thymus tissue. The chain joins TRBV5-6 to TRBJ2-1, with D tentatively TRBD2 (7 bases). The origin of this receptor is a boy less than two years old with a congenital heart defect but otherwise immunologically healthy. The CDR3 DNA is TGTGCCAGCAGCTTGGTCGAATGGGGGGGCAGAGTTAGCTTCTTC. Amino acid sequence: CASSLVEWGGRVSFF.